This T cell receptor beta chain was identified in a study of beta chain features in type 1 diabetes. The sequenced template was cDNA made from the entire isolated RNA. Profiled with immunoSEQ multiplex PCR; TCRdb holds only in-frame clones, not every one. The data show 810,000 or so clones, 15% to 20% seen once. The CDR3 spans 16 residues. From germline, CDR1 is SGHRS and CDR2 YFSETQ. Between the trimmed V and J ends, which lost 0 bases and 3 bases, there was a span of 16 bases. This clone appeared a few times. Material for sequencing was naive CD4+ T cells from blood. The TCR comes from a woman between 18 and 29 years old in good health. This chain connects TRBV5-1 to TRBJ2-7; D is unclear. This chain's CDR3 is CASSLGDTRGIYEQYF. In DNA, the CDR3 is TGCGCCAGCAGCTTGGGCGACACCAGAGGTATCTACGAGCAGTACTTC.